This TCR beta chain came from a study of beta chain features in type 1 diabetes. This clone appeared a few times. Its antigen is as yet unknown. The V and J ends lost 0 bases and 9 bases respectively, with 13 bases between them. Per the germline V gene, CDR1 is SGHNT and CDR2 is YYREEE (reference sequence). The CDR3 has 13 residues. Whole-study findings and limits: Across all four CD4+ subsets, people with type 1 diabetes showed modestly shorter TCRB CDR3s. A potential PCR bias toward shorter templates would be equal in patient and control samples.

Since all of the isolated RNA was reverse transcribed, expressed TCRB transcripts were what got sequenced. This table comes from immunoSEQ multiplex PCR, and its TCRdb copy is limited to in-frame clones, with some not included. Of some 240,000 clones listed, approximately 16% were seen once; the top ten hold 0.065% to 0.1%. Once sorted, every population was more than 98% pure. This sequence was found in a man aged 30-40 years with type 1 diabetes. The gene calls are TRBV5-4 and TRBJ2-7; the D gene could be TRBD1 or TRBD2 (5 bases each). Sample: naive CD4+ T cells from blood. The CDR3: CASSLDRNGVQYF. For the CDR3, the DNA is TGTGCCAGCAGCTTGGACAGGAACGGGGTGCAGTACTTC.